This T cell receptor (beta chain) was recovered during a study of identical twins. Findings of the study overall: Zero-insertion analyses could be partly confounded by invariant MAIT and iNKT cells. Shared out-of-frame alpha sequences (those common to twins) showed excess low generation probability.

One entry per CDR3 protein results from TCRdb running MiXCR on the 5' RACE reads. The sample yields some 1,700,000 distinct CDR3 sequences, around 33% seen once. Germline CDR1 SEHNR, CDR2 FQNEAQ (reference sequence). V dropped 0 bases and J dropped 7; count of bases not matched to a gene: 20. The CDR3 is 20 amino acids. This clonotype was seen a few times. Its matching antigen is unknown. The V call is TRBV7-9, the J call TRBJ2-7; 11 bases are a match to TRBD2. Sequenced: cord blood. This sequence originates from a newborn girl in good health. CDR3 coding DNA: TGTGCCAGCAGCTTAGCGGTGAGACTAGCGGGACCTAATTCCTACAATGAGCAGTACTTC. It encodes CASSLAVRLAGPNSYNEQYF.